There are a few counts of the clone carrying this T cell receptor beta chain. Germline is not matched at one junction end, which may reflect a read error. Germline CDR1 SGHTA, CDR2 FQGNSA. The CDR3 runs to 16 residues. These data belong to a study of blood T cells in healthy people across ages. Sample-barcoded 5' priming and a J-beta primer mix drove a second PCR of 7 to 11 cycles. TCRdb reanalysed the 5' RACE reads using MiXCR and keeps one entry per CDR3 protein. The sample includes some 780,000 distinct CDR3 sequences, just over 55% of them seen just once. V is TRBV7-2 and J is TRBJ1-5, with TRBD1 matching 8 bases. Sequenced sample: blood. The source is a man aged 35 to 55 in good health. The CDR3 bases are TGTGCCAGCAGCTTAAAGAGGACAGGGAGCACTCAGCCCCAGCATTTT. This gives the protein CASSLKRTGSTQPQHF.